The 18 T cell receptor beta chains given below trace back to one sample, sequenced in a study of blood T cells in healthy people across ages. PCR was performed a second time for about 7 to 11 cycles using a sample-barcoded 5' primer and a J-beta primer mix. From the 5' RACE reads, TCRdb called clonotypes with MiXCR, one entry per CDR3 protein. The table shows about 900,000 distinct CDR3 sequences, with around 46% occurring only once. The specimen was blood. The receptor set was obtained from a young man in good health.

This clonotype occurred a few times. The CDR3 coding sequence is TGTGCCAGCAGTTTTGGGCCTCCCAATGAGCAGTTCTTC. This translates into CASSFGPPNEQFF. This chain connects TRBV27 to TRBJ2-1; D gene ambiguous. CDR1 and CDR2 from the germline V gene are MNHEY and SMNVEV (reference sequence). The CDR3 is 13 residues long. V shed 3 bases and J shed 6 bases, with 9 bases lying between them.

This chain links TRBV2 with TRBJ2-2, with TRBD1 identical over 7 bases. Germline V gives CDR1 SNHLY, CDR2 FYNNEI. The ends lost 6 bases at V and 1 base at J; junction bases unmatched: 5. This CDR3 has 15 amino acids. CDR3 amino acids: CASRRRTGNTGELFF. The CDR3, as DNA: TGTGCCAGCAGGAGAAGGACAGGGAACACCGGGGAGCTGTTTTTT.

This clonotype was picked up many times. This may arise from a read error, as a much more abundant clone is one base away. The CDR3: CASSFGTYEQYF. The CDR3 DNA is TGTGCCAGCAGCTTCGGGACCTACGAGCAGTACTTC. V is TRBV5-6 and J is TRBJ2-7; possibly TRBD2 for D (5 bases). The CDR3 is made up of 12 amino acids. Trimming removed 2 bases at V and 2 bases at J, with 5 bases between. Per the germline V gene, CDR1 is SGHDT and CDR2 is YYEEEE.

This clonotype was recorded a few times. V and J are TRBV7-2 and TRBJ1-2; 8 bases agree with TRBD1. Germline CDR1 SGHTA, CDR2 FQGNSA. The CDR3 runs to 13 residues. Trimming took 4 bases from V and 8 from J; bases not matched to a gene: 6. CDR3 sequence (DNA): TGTGCCAGCAGCTCCCGACAGGGGCCCGGCTACACCTTC. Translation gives CASSSRQGPGYTF.

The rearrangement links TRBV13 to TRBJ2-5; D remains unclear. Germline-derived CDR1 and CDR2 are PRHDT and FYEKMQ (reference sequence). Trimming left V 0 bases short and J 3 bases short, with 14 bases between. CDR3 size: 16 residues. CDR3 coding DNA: TGTGCCAGCAGCTTAGGCCAAAGATACTTAAAAGAGACCCAGTACTTC. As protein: CASSLGQRYLKETQYF. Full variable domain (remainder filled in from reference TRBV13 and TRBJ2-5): AAGVIQSPRHLIKEKRETATLKCYPIPRHDTVYWYQQGPGQDPQFLISFYEKMQSDKGSIPDRFSAQQFSDYHSELNMSSLELGDSALYFCASSLGQRYLKETQYFGPGTRLLVL.

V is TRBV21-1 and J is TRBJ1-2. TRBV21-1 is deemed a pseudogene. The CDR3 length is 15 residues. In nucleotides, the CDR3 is TGTGCCAGCAGCAAAGGACCCGATCCTAACTATGGCTACACCTTC. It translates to CASSKGPDPNYGYTF.

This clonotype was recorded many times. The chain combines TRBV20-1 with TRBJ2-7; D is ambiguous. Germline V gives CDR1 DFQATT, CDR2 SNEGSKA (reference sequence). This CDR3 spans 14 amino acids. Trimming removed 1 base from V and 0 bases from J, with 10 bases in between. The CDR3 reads CSARAQVPSYEQYF. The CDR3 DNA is TGCAGTGCTAGAGCGCAGGTTCCCTCCTACGAGCAGTACTTC.

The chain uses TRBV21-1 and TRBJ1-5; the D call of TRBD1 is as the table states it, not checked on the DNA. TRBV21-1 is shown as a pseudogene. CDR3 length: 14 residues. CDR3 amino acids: CASRKRTGNQPQHF. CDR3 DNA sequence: TGTGCCAGCCGAAAACGGACAGGCAATCAGCCCCAGCATTTT.

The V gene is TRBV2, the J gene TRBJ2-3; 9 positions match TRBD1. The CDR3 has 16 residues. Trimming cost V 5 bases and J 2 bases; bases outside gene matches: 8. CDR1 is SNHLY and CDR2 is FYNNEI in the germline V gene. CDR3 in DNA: TGTGCCAGCAGTCCACAGGGGGCGAAACTCACAGATACGCAGTATTTT. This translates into CASSPQGAKLTDTQYF.

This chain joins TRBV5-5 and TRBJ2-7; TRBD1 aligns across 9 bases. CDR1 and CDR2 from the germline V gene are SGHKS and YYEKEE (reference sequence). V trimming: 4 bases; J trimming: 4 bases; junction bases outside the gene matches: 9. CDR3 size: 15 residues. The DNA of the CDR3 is TGTGCCAGCAGCCCCGGGACAGGGCAATGGTACGAGCAGTACTTC. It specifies CASSPGTGQWYEQYF.

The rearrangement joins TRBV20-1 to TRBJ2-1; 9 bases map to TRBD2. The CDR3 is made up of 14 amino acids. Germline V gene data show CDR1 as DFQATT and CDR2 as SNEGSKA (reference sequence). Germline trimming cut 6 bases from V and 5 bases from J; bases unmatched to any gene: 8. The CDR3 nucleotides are TGCAGTGCCAATATAGCGGGGGCGAACAATGAGCAGTTCTTC. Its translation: CSANIAGANNEQFF.

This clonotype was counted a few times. The DNA of the CDR3 is TGCAGCGTTGAAAGACAGGGGGCTGGAAACATTCAGTACTTC. This sequence encodes CSVERQGAGNIQYF. The chain has TRBV29-1 and TRBJ2-4; TRBD1 agrees at 10 bases. J gave up 6 bases and V 2 bases, and 4 bases lay outside the gene matches. The CDR3 has 14 residues. Per the germline V gene, CDR1 is SQVTM and CDR2 is ANQGSEA.

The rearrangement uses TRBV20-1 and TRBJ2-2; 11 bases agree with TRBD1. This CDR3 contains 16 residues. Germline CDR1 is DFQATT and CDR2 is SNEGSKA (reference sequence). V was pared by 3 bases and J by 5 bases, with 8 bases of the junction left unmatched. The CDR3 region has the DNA TGCAGTGCTAGTGGGAAGGACAGGGGGCATACCGGGGAGCTGTTTTTT. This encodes CSASGKDRGHTGELFF.

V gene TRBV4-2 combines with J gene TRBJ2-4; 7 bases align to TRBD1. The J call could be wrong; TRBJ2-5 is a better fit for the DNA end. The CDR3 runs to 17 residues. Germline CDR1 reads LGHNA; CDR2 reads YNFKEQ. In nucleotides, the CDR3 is TGTGCCAGCAGCCAAGTCCGCGACAGGGTGAAGGAAGAGACCCAGTACTTC. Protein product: CASSQVRDRVKEETQYF.

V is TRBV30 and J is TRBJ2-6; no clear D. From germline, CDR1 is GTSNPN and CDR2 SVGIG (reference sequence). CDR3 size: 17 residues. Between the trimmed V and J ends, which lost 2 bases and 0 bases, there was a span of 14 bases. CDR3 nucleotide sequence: TGTGCCTGGAGTAAGGAGAGTAGTGTCTCTGGGGCCAACGTCCTGACTTTC. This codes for CAWSKESSVSGANVLTF.

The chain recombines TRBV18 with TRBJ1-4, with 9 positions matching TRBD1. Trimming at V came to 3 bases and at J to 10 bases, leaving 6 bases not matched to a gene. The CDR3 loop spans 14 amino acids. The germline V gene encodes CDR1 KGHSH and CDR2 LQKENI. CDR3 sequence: CASSPTQGAGKLFF. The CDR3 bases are TGTGCCAGCTCACCGACACAGGGGGCCGGAAAACTGTTTTTT.

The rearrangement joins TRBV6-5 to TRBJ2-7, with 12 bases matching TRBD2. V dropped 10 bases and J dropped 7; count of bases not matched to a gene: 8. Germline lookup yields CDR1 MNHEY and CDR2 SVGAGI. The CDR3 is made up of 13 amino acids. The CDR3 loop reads CAIGLAGRDEQYF. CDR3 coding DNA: TGTGCCATAGGACTAGCGGGGCGCGATGAGCAGTACTTC.

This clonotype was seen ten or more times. In DNA, the CDR3 is TGTGCCAGCAGCTTAGGGGGAAGAACAGATACGCAGTATTTT. Protein: CASSLGGRTDTQYF. The V call is TRBV7-9, the J call TRBJ2-3; D remains unclear. V lost 1 base, J lost 3 bases, and 8 bases lay in between. The CDR3 covers 14 residues. Germline V gives CDR1 SEHNR, CDR2 FQNEAQ (reference sequence).